The 17 T cell receptor beta chains below were found in one sample sequenced in a study of shared clonotypes between healthy human individuals. Method: immunoSEQ multiplex PCR; TCRdb's copy keeps in-frame clones and lacks some. The repertoire holds over 2 million clones, with roughly 95% as singletons. Terminally differentiated effector memory CD45RA+ cells were left out of the naive CD8 fraction, which was CD45RO-negative and positively selected for CCR7. Sequenced material: naive CD8+ T cells sorted from blood. The receptors shown here come from a man younger than 30 in good health.

The rearrangement joins TRBV4-2 to TRBJ1-6; TRBD1 matches at 10 bases. CDR3 length equals 16 residues. Trimming at V came to 0 bases and at J to 14 bases, leaving 10 bases not matched to a gene. Germline V gene sequence: CDR1 LGHNA, CDR2 YNFKEQ. CDR3: CASSQDLGDRGLSLHF. The CDR3 DNA reads TGTGCCAGCAGCCAAGACTTGGGGGACAGGGGACTCTCCCTCCACTTT.

The table lists this clone with a count of one. The chain recombines TRBV18 with TRBJ2-1; D remains unclear. Trimming took off 3 bases at V and 8 bases at J, with 11 bases between the two ends. Per germline, CDR1 KGHSH and CDR2 LQKENI. This CDR3 comprises 13 residues. CDR3: CASSPGSLDEQFF. DNA of the CDR3: TGTGCCAGCTCACCCGGCAGTCTGGATGAGCAGTTCTTC.

The chain combines TRBV19 with TRBJ2-7; possibly TRBD2 for D (6 bases). V lost 5 bases and J lost 6, with 17 bases in between. CDR1 and CDR2 (germline): LNHDA, SQIVND (reference sequence). The CDR3 runs to 14 residues. The DNA of the CDR3 is TGTGCCAGTAGTTGGACTACCGCTGGCAGCGAGCAGTACTTC. Protein product: CASSWTTAGSEQYF.

This chain links TRBV29-1 with TRBJ2-2; D call uncertain. The CDR3 covers 13 residues. The germline V gene has CDR1 SQVTM and CDR2 ANQGSEA. Between the trimmed V and J ends, which lost 7 bases and 0 bases, there was a span of 9 bases. DNA for the CDR3: TGCAGCGCCCGACACCCGAACACCGGGGAGCTGTTTTTT. Its translation: CSARHPNTGELFF.

The chain recombines TRBV27 with TRBJ1-4; a possible D gene is TRBD1 (6 bases). The V and J ends lost 3 bases and 5 bases respectively, with 13 bases between them. Germline CDR1 reads MNHEY; CDR2 reads SMNVEV (reference sequence). The CDR3 consists of 15 residues. The CDR3: CASSLYVGANEKLFF. Here the CDR3 DNA reads TGTGCCAGCAGTTTGTATGTGGGGGCGAATGAAAAACTGTTTTTT. Based on the CDR3 plus reference TRBV27 and TRBJ1-4, the full variable domain is EAQVTQNPRYLITVTGKKLTVTCSQNMNHEYMSWYRQDPGLGLRQIYYSMNVEVTDKGDVPEGYKVSRKEKRNFPLILESPSPNQTSLYFCASSLYVGANEKLFFGSGTQLSVL.

The chain employs TRBV14 and TRBJ2-3, with TRBD1 matching 8 bases. With V trimmed by 5 bases and J by 6 bases, 7 bases remained unmatched. The CDR3 has 14 amino acids. Germline loops: CDR1 SGHDN, CDR2 FVKESK. CDR3 nucleotides: TGTGCCAGCAGCTGGACAGGGTTTGGGGATACGCAGTATTTT. Its translation: CASSWTGFGDTQYF.

This clone was recorded only once. The chain is built from TRBV15 and TRBJ2-3, with D possibly TRBD2 on 5 matching bases. The CDR3 is 15 amino acids. Germline CDR1 reads LNHNV; CDR2 reads YYDKDF (reference sequence). V was clipped by 5 bases and J by 0 bases, with 12 bases between them. CDR3 protein: CATSSGKTSTDTQYF. The CDR3 DNA follows: TGTGCCACCAGCTCCGGGAAAACTAGCACAGATACGCAGTATTTT.

To note about this clone: One end of the junction fails to match germline, which may point to a read error. The V gene is TRBV7-7, the J gene TRBJ2-7; 7 bases are a match to TRBD2. CDR1 is SSHAT, CDR2 FNYEAQ, per germline (reference sequence). The CDR3 runs 15 residues. The CDR3 nucleotides read TGTGCTAGCAGCCCAGGACTAGGGAGCTCCTACGAGCAGTACTTC. Translating gives CASSPGLGSSYEQYF.

The rearrangement uses TRBV6-5 and TRBJ1-2; possible D gene TRBD1, 5 bases. This CDR3 has 13 amino acids. Germline-derived CDR1 and CDR2 are MNHEY and SVGAGI. Trimming stripped 2 bases from V and 8 bases from J, with 12 bases between. The CDR3 nucleotides are TGTGCCAGCAGTTACACCGGGACGGGCGGCTACACCTTC. Amino acids: CASSYTGTGGYTF.

The chain is built from TRBV7-8 and TRBJ1-1, with D hard to call. In germline, CDR1 is SGHVS, CDR2 FQNEAQ. V was pared by 1 base and J by 1 base, with 13 bases between. The CDR3 extends over 16 amino acids. The CDR3 spells CASSLDQEGQNTEAFF. Here the CDR3 DNA reads TGTGCCAGCAGCTTAGATCAAGAAGGGCAGAACACTGAAGCTTTCTTT.

The CDR3: CASSTWDLPPAYEQYF. CDR3 in DNA: TGTGCCAGCAGCACCTGGGACTTGCCTCCCGCCTACGAGCAGTACTTC. The J gene is TRBJ2-7, the V gene TRBV7-9, with D tentatively TRBD2 (6 bases). The ends were cut back, 5 bases at V and 2 bases at J, with 19 bases in the middle. The CDR3 totals 16 residues. Germline loops: CDR1 SEHNR, CDR2 FQNEAQ (reference sequence).

V and J are TRBV9 and TRBJ2-5, with D perhaps matching TRBD2 (5 bases). CDR1 is SGDLS and CDR2 is YYNGEE in the germline V gene. CDR3 length: 17 residues. Trimming took 5 bases from V and 0 from J, leaving 20 bases between them. CDR3 sequence (DNA): TGTGCCAGCAGTCTCGAAGAGGGCTTCCCGTACCAAGAGACCCAGTACTTC. This translates into CASSLEEGFPYQETQYF.

V and J are TRBV5-1 and TRBJ1-4; 7 bases are shared with TRBD1. The CDR3 length is 15 residues. Germline assignment: CDR1 SGHRS and CDR2 YFSETQ. Losses at the gene ends were 4 bases for V and 6 bases for J; bases not matched to a gene: 9. The CDR3 here is CASSPLGQRDEKLFF. For the CDR3, the DNA is TGCGCCAGCAGCCCCTTGGGACAGAGAGATGAAAAACTGTTTTTT.

The rearrangement uses TRBV27 and TRBJ1-2; TRBD1 agrees at 7 bases. Germline V gene lookup returns CDR1 MNHEY and CDR2 SMNVEV (reference sequence). The CDR3 is 15 residues long. Germline trimming cut 5 bases from V and 5 bases from J; bases unmatched to any gene: 11. The CDR3 sequence is CASSPLGGGGYGYTF. Written as DNA, the CDR3 is TGTGCCAGCAGTCCGCTTGGAGGGGGCGGATATGGCTACACCTTC.

The chain recombines TRBV28 with TRBJ2-1, with 9 bases fitting TRBD1. There are 15 residues in the CDR3. J was trimmed by 8 bases and V by 5 bases; bases with no gene match: 10. Per germline, CDR1 MDHEN and CDR2 SYDVKM. DNA for the CDR3: TGTGCCAGCAGTAACCGGGACAGGGCATTTGATGAGCAGTTCTTC. It encodes CASSNRDRAFDEQFF.

The chain uses TRBV5-4 and TRBJ1-3; possibly TRBD1 for D (5 bases). V was cut by 4 bases and J by 8 bases, with 16 bases left in between. Germline-derived CDR1 and CDR2 are SGHNT and YYREEE (reference sequence). The CDR3 extends over 14 amino acids. CDR3 sequence (DNA): TGTGCCAGCAGCATGACAGCCGCCGGGGACACCATATATTTT. This codes for CASSMTAAGDTIYF.

The V and J genes are TRBV9 and TRBJ1-2, with 10 bases fitting TRBD1. This CDR3 has 13 amino acids. CDR1 is SGDLS and CDR2 is YYNGEE in the germline V gene. Unmatched junction bases numbered 3, after V lost 4 bases and J lost 6 bases. In nucleotides, the CDR3 is TGTGCCAGCAGCACTGGACAGGGGGATGGCTACACCTTC. Protein sequence: CASSTGQGDGYTF. Supplemented by reference TRBV9 and TRBJ1-2, the full variable domain reads DSGVTQTPKHLITATGQRVTLRCSPRSGDLSVYWYQQSLDQGLQFLIQYYNGEERAKGNILERFSAQQFPDLHSELNLSSLELGDSALYFCASSTGQGDGYTFGSGTRLTVV.